This TCR beta chain was obtained from a study of control samples from healthy donors and cancer patients. Trimming took 4 bases from V and 0 from J; bases not matched to a gene: 2. CDR3 size: 14 residues. CDR1 KGHSH and CDR2 LQKENI come from the germline V gene. TCRdb's copy holds only in-frame clones and misses some; the assay was immunoSEQ multiplex PCR. The repertoire has around 82,000 clones, around 87% of them found once; the top ten carry more than 15%. The chain links TRBV18 to TRBJ1-1; 7 bases fit TRBD1. The sequenced sample consisted of blood. The sequence was obtained from a man in his fifties in good health. CDR3 nucleotides: TGTGCCAGCTCACGTGACAGGGTGAACACTGAAGCTTTCTTT. This sequence encodes CASSRDRVNTEAFF. Variable domain in full (rest from reference TRBV18 and TRBJ1-1): NAGVMQNPRHLVRRRGQEARLRCSPMKGHSHVYWYRQLPEEGLKFMVYLQKENIIDESGMPKERFSAEFPKEGPSILRIQQVVRGDSAAYFCASSRDRVNTEAFFGQGTRLTVV.